This is a list of T cell receptor beta chains from one sample in a study of metastatic and nonmetastatic thyroid tumors. TCRdb re-analyzed the PCR reads using MiXCR. This table holds fewer than 35,000 clones, about 32% found once. Input material: blood. The receptors derive from a female donor with papillary thyroid cancer or a benign thyroid nodule (not recorded which). Some clones in this sample may be carry-over from other donors' samples. Each CDR3 is given with its conserved first and last residue. Fields, in order: V gene, J gene, clone size, D gene, CDR3 DNA, CDR3 protein. A D gene is named only where the DNA matches it firmly. Only part of the rows carry a size: once, few, many, or a class if the clone is expanded.

>TRBV5-4|TRBJ2-3|.|TRBD2
TGTGCCAGCAGCTTGGGAACTAGCGGGAGCACAGATACGCAGTATTTT
CASSLGTSGSTDTQYF
>TRBV20-1|TRBJ2-7|.|TRBD1
TGCAGTGCTAGAGATCCCCGGACAGGGGACTCCTACGAGCAGTACTTC
CSARDPRTGDSYEQYF
>TRBV18|TRBJ1-1|.|.
TGTGCCAGCTCACCACGGGACAACCGGAACACTGAAGCTTTCTTT
CASSPRDNRNTEAFF
>TRBV29-1|TRBJ2-3|.|TRBD2
TGCAGCGTTGAAGTCGCTAGCGGGAGTACAGATACGCAGTATTTT
CSVEVASGSTDTQYF
>TRBV28|TRBJ2-3|many|.
TGTGCCAGCAGTTTCGGGGAAGGGACAGATACGCAGTATTTT
CASSFGEGTDTQYF
>TRBV5-1|TRBJ2-7|many|TRBD1
TGCGCCAGCAGCCGGGAAGGACAGGGCTACGAGCAGTACTTC
CASSREGQGYEQYF
>TRBV25-1|TRBJ1-1|many|.
TGTGCCAGCAGAGGGGGGGTTTGGTACACTGAAGCTTTCTTT
CASRGGVWYTEAFF
>TRBV7-6|TRBJ1-4|many|.
TGTGCCAGCAGCTTAAGTACGTCGAATGAAAAACTGTTTTTT
CASSLSTSNEKLFF
>TRBV6-1|TRBJ1-4|many|TRBD1
TGTGCCAGCAGATCGTCCGGACAGGGTAATGAAAAGCTGTTTTTT
CASRSSGQGNEKLFF
>TRBV27|TRBJ2-1|many|TRBD2
TGTGCCAGCAGTCCCCGGACTAGCGGGAGGGCCGGAGATGAGCAGTTCTTC
CASSPRTSGRAGDEQFF
>TRBV27|TRBJ1-1|many|.
TGTGCCAGCAGTAAGGATGCCCAGGTCATGGCGGTGAACACTGAAGCTTTCTTT
CASSKDAQVMAVNTEAFF
>TRBV20-1|TRBJ2-5|.|.
TGCAGTGCGGCAGGGGAAGAGACCCAGTACTTC
CSAAGEETQYF
>TRBV7-7|TRBJ2-7|many|.
TGTGCTAGCAGGAAGACTACAACAAAAACCTACGAGCAGTACTTC
CASRKTTTKTYEQYF